The 30 T cell receptor beta chains listed next were all sequenced from one sample in a study of shared T cell receptors in the human thymus. Generated by immunoSEQ multiplex PCR, the TCRdb table keeps only in-frame clones and is missing some. Of more than 550,000 clones listed, approximately 85% are singletons. The same sample was also used in a study of human thymus T cells.

Sequencing was carried out using thymocytes. The receptors originated from a girl under three years old with a congenital heart defect.

This chain joins TRBV10-3 and TRBJ2-7; TRBD1 might be the D (6 bases). Trimming shortened V by 6 bases and J by 5 bases, and 20 bases separated the two germline ends. Germline V gene sequence: CDR1 ENHRY, CDR2 SYGVKD. There are 15 residues in the CDR3. Here the CDR3 DNA reads TGTGCCATCAGCGCAGACCCGGGACACATTAACGAGCAGTACTTC. This codes for CAISADPGHINEQYF.

The table lists this clone with a few counts. CDR3 bases: TGCAGCGTCGGACAGGGGGGACGTGGGCTGGAGGCACAGACTGAAGCTTTCTTT. Translation: CSVGQGGRGLEAQTEAFF. This chain uses TRBV29-1 with TRBJ1-1, with 10 bases that match TRBD1. The CDR3 loop spans 18 amino acids. In germline, CDR1 is SQVTM, CDR2 ANQGSEA. V lost 6 bases to trimming and J lost 5 bases; unmatched junction nucleotides: 21.

The chain uses TRBV12-5 and TRBJ1-2; the match to TRBD1 covers 8 bases. The length of the CDR3 is 17 residues. V lost 3 bases to trimming and J lost 2 bases; unmatched junction nucleotides: 11. Germline CDR1 and CDR2: LGHNT and FRNRAP. CDR3 in amino acids: CASGFKTGALGNYGYTF. The CDR3 DNA reads TGTGCTAGTGGTTTTAAGACAGGGGCCCTAGGAAACTATGGCTACACCTTC.

J is TRBJ2-7 and V is TRBV5-5, with 7 bases that match TRBD1. This CDR3 has 16 residues. The junction had 12 bases not matched to a gene; V was cut back by 2 bases and J by 4 bases. The germline gives CDR1 SGHKS, CDR2 YYEKEE (reference sequence). For the CDR3, the DNA is TGTGCCAGCAGCTTTCCAATCCGGGACAGAGGGTACGAGCAGTACTTC. Residues: CASSFPIRDRGYEQYF.

The chain combines TRBV7-2 with TRBJ1-2, with 10 bases fitting TRBD1. Trimming at V came to 11 bases and at J to 8 bases, leaving 8 bases not matched to a gene. The CDR3 spans 12 residues. Looked up from germline, CDR1 is SGHTA and CDR2 is FQGNSA. The CDR3 region has the DNA TGTGCCGGGCGGGACAGGGGTGGCGGCTACACCTTC. Translating gives CAGRDRGGGYTF. Full variable domain (rest looked up from reference TRBV7-2 and TRBJ1-2): GAGVSQSPSNKVTEKGKDVELRCDPISGHTALYWYRQSLGQGLEFLIYFQGNSAPDKSGLPSDRFSAERTGGSVSTLTIQRTQQEDSAVYLCAGRDRGGGYTFGSGTRLTVV.

The rearrangement joins TRBV5-1 to TRBJ1-2, with 8 bases identical to TRBD1. Germline V gene sequence: CDR1 SGHRS, CDR2 YFSETQ. The CDR3 is 13 residues long. V shed 4 bases and J 5 bases; nucleotides not matched to a gene: 4. The CDR3: CASSNRGRYGYTF. The CDR3 coding sequence is TGCGCCAGCAGCAACAGGGGGAGGTATGGCTACACCTTC.

The chain employs TRBV5-5 and TRBJ2-2, with D possibly matching TRBD2 (5 bases). Deletions cut 1 base from V and 6 bases from J, with 10 bases between. CDR1 and CDR2 (germline): SGHKS, YYEKEE (reference sequence). The CDR3 is made up of 14 amino acids. For the CDR3, the DNA is TGTGCCAGCAGCTTGCCCGGGCGGGCCGGGGAGCTGTTTTTT. It yields the protein CASSLPGRAGELFF.

This clone was seen a single time. In nucleotides, the CDR3 is TGTGCCAGTAGTGTGTGGCAGCGTAATAACTATGGCTACACCTTC. Protein sequence: CASSVWQRNNYGYTF. The chain has TRBV19 and TRBJ1-2; D ambiguous. Trimming cost V 5 bases and J 1 base, with 14 bases left between them. The V gene's germline CDR1 is LNHDA and CDR2 SQIVND (reference sequence). The CDR3 is 15 amino acids.

The chain employs TRBV5-8 and TRBJ1-3; 7 bases agree with TRBD1. V dropped 6 bases and J dropped 3; count of bases not matched to a gene: 15. The CDR3 has 17 residues. Germline V CDR1 and CDR2: SGHTS, YDEGEE. The CDR3 loop is CASTDVKEGAYGNTIYF. For the CDR3, the DNA is TGTGCCAGCACCGACGTGAAAGAGGGGGCCTATGGAAACACCATATATTTT.

The chain uses TRBV7-2 and TRBJ2-7; D may be TRBD1 (6 bases). The germline V and J ends were trimmed by 3 bases and 0 bases, with 18 bases remaining between them. This CDR3 is 17 amino acids long. The germline gives CDR1 SGHTA, CDR2 FQGNSA. Written as DNA, the CDR3 is TGTGCCAGCAGCTTCGCCAGGGACAACTCACCCTCCTACGAGCAGTACTTC. This sequence encodes CASSFARDNSPSYEQYF.

This clone was recorded a few times. The chain uses TRBV7-6 and TRBJ2-3, with TRBD1 matching 11 bases. Per germline, CDR1 SGHVS and CDR2 FNYEAQ. The CDR3 extends over 19 amino acids. V lost 5 bases and J lost 1; bases outside the gene matches: 14. CDR3: CASSRPDRGLFLGTDTQYF. CDR3 nucleotides: TGTGCCAGCAGCCGACCGGACAGGGGGCTTTTTTTGGGCACAGATACGCAGTATTTT.

This chain connects TRBV18 to TRBJ2-2, with TRBD1 as a possible D gene (5 bases). The germline gives CDR1 KGHSH, CDR2 LQKENI. Trimming stripped 0 bases from V and 2 bases from J, with 10 bases between. CDR3 length: 16 residues. The CDR3 loop reads CASSPPGQSNTGELFF. The CDR3 DNA is TGTGCCAGCTCACCACCGGGGCAGAGTAACACCGGGGAGCTGTTTTTT.

J is TRBJ2-1 and V is TRBV6-6; D not resolved. Germline CDR1 and CDR2: MNHNY and SVGAGI (reference sequence). There are 11 residues in the CDR3. V was clipped by 5 bases and J by 5 bases, with 4 bases between them. In DNA, the CDR3 is TGTGCCAGCAGTCTCCACAATGAGCAGTTCTTC. Translated, it gives CASSLHNEQFF.

This clone occurred once. V gene TRBV2 combines with J gene TRBJ2-3, with a tentative D call TRBD1 (6 bases). Germline CDR1 and CDR2: SNHLY and FYNNEI. V was pared by 6 bases and J by 2 bases, with 15 bases between. The CDR3 length is 15 residues. The CDR3 reads CASSLDRPYTDTQYF. CDR3 in DNA: TGTGCCAGCAGCCTCGACAGGCCGTACACAGATACGCAGTATTTT.

The chain recombines TRBV11-2 with TRBJ1-4, with 9 bases aligning to TRBD1. CDR3 length: 16 amino acids. Looked up from germline, CDR1 is SGHAT and CDR2 is FQNNGV. V dropped 5 bases and J dropped 10; count of bases not matched to a gene: 14. CDR3 loop: CASSPTTGTGPLKLFF. The CDR3 DNA follows: TGTGCCAGCAGCCCCACGACCGGGACAGGGCCCCTAAAACTGTTTTTT.

For the CDR3, the DNA is TGTGCCAGCAGCTTAGGGGGAGGGAAGGATTGTGACTATGGCTACACCTTC. It is translated as CASSLGGGKDCDYGYTF. The genes are TRBV7-9 and TRBJ1-2; D is unresolved. Germline values: CDR1 SEHNR, CDR2 FQNEAQ (reference sequence). Trimming pared 1 base from V and 3 bases from J, leaving 18 bases between. CDR3 size: 17 residues.

The rearrangement uses TRBV29-1 and TRBJ2-3; 12 bases map to TRBD1. Trimming removed 0 bases from V and 4 bases from J; junction bases left unmatched: 8. This CDR3 has 17 residues. Germline values: CDR1 SQVTM, CDR2 ANQGSEA. CDR3 nucleotides: TGCAGCGTTGAAGACTTCCGGGACAGGGGGCACTCAGATACGCAGTATTTT. This encodes CSVEDFRDRGHSDTQYF.

This clone was picked up one time. V gene TRBV10-1 combines with J gene TRBJ2-1; TRBD2 might be the D (5 bases). This CDR3 has 13 amino acids. Trimming cost V 4 bases and J 10 bases, with 14 bases left between them. The germline gives CDR1 WNHNN, CDR2 SYGVQD (reference sequence). This chain's CDR3 is CASSASLTGEQFF. DNA for the CDR3: TGCGCCAGCAGTGCCAGCCTCACGGGGGAGCAGTTCTTC.

About this clone: At one end the junction does not follow the germline gene, possibly because of a read error. Other DNA sequences in the same sample also yield this CDR3. The V gene is TRBV19, the J gene TRBJ1-6; no clear D gene. Looked up from germline, CDR1 is LNHDA and CDR2 is SQIVND (reference sequence). The CDR3 sequence is 14 residues long. CDR3 sequence (DNA): TGTGCCAGTAAGCTGAACTCCTATAATTCCCCCCTCCACTTT. Translation gives CASKLNSYNSPLHF.

This rearrangement joins TRBV11-2 to TRBJ2-2, with D perhaps matching TRBD1 (5 bases). Trimming stripped 4 bases from V and 6 bases from J, with 18 bases between. This CDR3 is built from 16 residues. Looked up from germline, CDR1 is SGHAT and CDR2 is FQNNGV. The CDR3, as DNA: TGTGCCAGCAGCTCCATAATCCAGGGTATCCCCGGGGAGCTGTTTTTT. This encodes CASSSIIQGIPGELFF.

V gene TRBV5-1 combines with J gene TRBJ1-3; weak D call: TRBD1 (5 bases). Germline loops: CDR1 SGHRS, CDR2 YFSETQ. This CDR3 contains 15 residues. V gave up 1 base and J gave up 3 bases, with 11 bases separating them. The CDR3 sequence is CASSLTGTLGNTIYF. The CDR3 DNA is TGCGCCAGCAGCTTGACGGGGACTCTTGGAAACACCATATATTTT. Full variable domain (remainder filled in from reference TRBV5-1 and TRBJ1-3): KAGVTQTPRYLIKTRGQQVTLSCSPISGHRSVSWYQQTPGQGLQFLFEYFSETQRNKGNFPGRFSGRQFSNSRSEMNVSTLELGDSALYLCASSLTGTLGNTIYFGEGSWLTVV.

The rearrangement links TRBV6-5 to TRBJ2-5; 11 nucleotides line up with TRBD2. CDR1 and CDR2 from the germline V gene are MNHEY and SVGAGI. The CDR3 spans 15 residues. Germline trimming cut 2 bases from V and 6 bases from J; bases unmatched to any gene: 5. The CDR3 sequence is CASSYGTSGSKTQYF. The CDR3 nucleotides read TGTGCCAGCAGTTACGGGACTAGCGGCTCTAAGACCCAGTACTTC.

The J gene is TRBJ1-1, the V gene TRBV4-1; 12 bases line up with TRBD1. Germline CDR1 and CDR2: MGHRA and YSYEKL. The V gene end was trimmed by 6 bases and the J gene end by 1 base; junction bases not matched to a gene: 12. This CDR3 has 18 amino acids. This chain's CDR3 is CASSRRGTGGAGNTEAFF. The CDR3, as DNA: TGCGCCAGCAGTCGACGCGGGACAGGGGGCGCGGGGAACACTGAAGCTTTCTTT.

This clone was seen a few times. This rearrangement joins TRBV6-1 to TRBJ1-1; TRBD1 is a possible D gene (6 bases). Germline CDR1 and CDR2: MNHNS and SASEGT. The ends were cut back, 2 bases at V and 2 bases at J, with 12 bases in the middle. The CDR3 totals 15 residues. The chain's CDR3 is CASSESVGGNTEAFF. The CDR3 bases are TGTGCCAGCAGTGAATCGGTTGGGGGCAACACTGAAGCTTTCTTT.

The rearrangement joins TRBV6-4 to TRBJ2-1; a possible D gene is TRBD2 (5 bases). Looked up from germline, CDR1 is MRHNA and CDR2 is SNTAGT. V was shortened by 6 bases and J by 2 bases, with 17 bases between the two germline ends. There are 16 residues in the CDR3. The CDR3 is CASSRSGRTPYNEQFF. DNA of the CDR3: TGTGCCAGCAGCCGCAGCGGCAGAACACCCTACAATGAGCAGTTCTTC.

This clone has a handful of counts. J is TRBJ2-7 and V is TRBV30; D possibly corresponds to TRBD1 (5 bases). The germline V gene has CDR1 GTSNPN and CDR2 SVGIG (reference sequence). Trimming removed 2 bases at V and 2 bases at J, with 22 bases between. The CDR3 is made up of 17 amino acids. The CDR3 is CAWSSVLEWGSTYEQYF. The CDR3 DNA reads as TGTGCCTGGAGTTCGGTCTTGGAGTGGGGCAGCACCTACGAGCAGTACTTC.

The chain has TRBV6-6 and TRBJ1-3; the D is unclear. CDR1 is MNHNY, CDR2 SVGAGI, per germline (reference sequence). This CDR3 contains 14 residues. With 6 bases removed from V and 0 bases from J, the gap between germline ends came to 9 bases. The CDR3 sequence is CASSPRDSGNTIYF. Written as DNA, the CDR3 is TGTGCCAGCAGCCCCCGGGACTCTGGAAACACCATATATTTT.

The chain links TRBV27 to TRBJ2-5; possibly TRBD1 for D (6 bases). The CDR3 consists of 13 residues. Germline V gene data show CDR1 as MNHEY and CDR2 as SMNVEV (reference sequence). The ends were cut back, 4 bases at V and 6 bases at J, with 12 bases in the middle. CDR3 sequence: CASSSQGFQTQYF. The CDR3 nucleotides read TGTGCCAGCAGTTCACAGGGTTTTCAGACCCAGTACTTC.

Only a few counts were recorded for this clone. The chain recombines TRBV4-2 with TRBJ1-1, with 7 bases aligning to TRBD1. V lost 0 bases, J lost 6 bases, and 13 bases stayed unmatched. The CDR3 is 17 amino acids. Per the germline V gene, CDR1 is LGHNA and CDR2 is YNFKEQ. The CDR3 region is CASSQEGAGGFVPEAFF. The CDR3 region has the DNA TGTGCCAGCAGCCAAGAGGGGGCAGGGGGTTTTGTCCCTGAAGCTTTCTTT.

This chain joins TRBV4-3 and TRBJ1-1, with 7 bases aligning to TRBD1. J was trimmed by 0 bases and V by 1 base; bases with no gene match: 2. The length of the CDR3 is 15 residues. The germline V gene has CDR1 LGHNA and CDR2 YSLEER. This chain's CDR3 is CASSQGGQVNTEAFF. As DNA, the CDR3 is TGCGCCAGCAGCCAAGGCGGACAGGTGAACACTGAAGCTTTCTTT.